One and the same sample provided the 16 T cell receptor beta chains below, sequenced in a study of T cell responses to AZD1222 COVID-19 vaccine. Generated by immunoSEQ multiplex PCR, the TCRdb table keeps only in-frame clones and is missing some. The sample contains 150,000 to 250,000 clones, approximately 90% of which appear only once. Source: peripheral blood, taken 28 days after the second AZD1222 dose. Receptors were obtained from an adult who received the AZD1222 COVID-19 vaccine.

V and J are TRBV30 and TRBJ1-3, with 9 bases identical to TRBD1. V lost 2 bases, J lost 9 bases, and 11 bases stayed unmatched. This CDR3 has 15 residues. Germline CDR1 and CDR2: GTSNPN and SVGIG (reference sequence). CDR3 amino acids: CAWSSGQGRGSTIYF. The DNA for the CDR3 is TGTGCCTGGAGTTCGGGACAGGGCCGGGGGAGCACCATATATTTT.

This chain uses TRBV25-1 with TRBJ1-2, with D possibly TRBD1 on 5 matching bases. The germline CDR1 and CDR2 sequences are MGHDK and SYGVNS. The CDR3 loop spans 15 amino acids. The V gene lost 1 base and the J gene lost 4 bases, with 13 bases spanning the gap. In DNA form, the CDR3 reads TGTGCCAGCAGTGAATCGGCTGGGACGCGCTATGGCTACACCTTC. As protein: CASSESAGTRYGYTF.

There are a few counts of this clone. The V gene is TRBV5-1, the J gene TRBJ2-2; the D gene could be TRBD1 or TRBD2 (6 bases each). The CDR3 runs to 16 residues. Germline values: CDR1 SGHRS, CDR2 YFSETQ. V was clipped by 5 bases and J by 3 bases, with 17 bases between them. CDR3 DNA sequence: TGCGCCAGCAGGACAGGTCCTAGCGTCCACACCGGGGAGCTGTTTTTT. Protein sequence: CASRTGPSVHTGELFF.

This chain joins TRBV28 and TRBJ1-1; perhaps TRBD1 as D (5 bases). Trimming shortened V by 5 bases and J by 9 bases, and 16 bases separated the two germline ends. The CDR3 totals 13 residues. The germline V gene has CDR1 MDHEN and CDR2 SYDVKM. The CDR3 region is CASSNQGRPQAFF. In nucleotides, the CDR3 is TGTGCCAGCAGTAATCAGGGAAGGCCCCAAGCTTTCTTT.

Comment on this clone: At one boundary the junction diverges from the germline segment, which might be a read error. The chain uses TRBV28 and TRBJ2-7; no clear D. Germline CDR1 reads MDHEN; CDR2 reads SYDVKM. The CDR3 spans 12 residues. CDR3 in DNA: TGTGCCAGCAGTTTCAGCTCCTCCGAGCAGTACTTC. It codes for CASSFSSSEQYF.

This clone was detected once. The CDR3 loop is CASSFWAYSNQPQHF. CDR3 nucleotide sequence: TGTGCCAGCAGTTTTTGGGCCTATAGCAATCAGCCCCAGCATTTT. This chain joins TRBV6-2 or TRBV6-3 and TRBJ1-5, with no clear D. V lost 4 bases to trimming and J lost 0 bases, with 10 bases between them. The CDR3 has 15 amino acids. Germline CDR1 and CDR2: MNHEY and SVGEGT.

The rearrangement links TRBV6-1 to TRBJ1-5; no firm D call. The V end was cut by 1 base, the J end by 10 bases, with 8 bases between. This CDR3 is 12 amino acids long. Germline CDR1 is MNHNS and CDR2 is SASEGT. Here the CDR3 DNA reads TGTGCCAGCAGTGAAGGCCGGCTACCCCAGCATTTT. As protein: CASSEGRLPQHF.

Concerning this clone itself: At one boundary the junction diverges from the germline segment, which might be a read error. The same CDR3 can be traced to other DNA sequences in this sample. V usage is TRBV28 and J usage is TRBJ2-2; D ambiguous. The CDR3 loop spans 11 amino acids. Per the germline V gene, CDR1 is MDHEN and CDR2 is SYDVKM. CDR3 sequence reads: CASSSPGELFF. The CDR3 nucleotides are TGCGCCAGCAGTTCGCCCGGGGAGCTGTTTTTT.

The genes are TRBV7-6 and TRBJ1-3; the D is unclear. Trimming removed 1 base from V and 0 bases from J, with 7 bases in between. Per the germline V gene, CDR1 is SGHVS and CDR2 is FNYEAQ. The CDR3 contains 15 residues. CDR3 nucleotide sequence: TGTGCCAGCAGCTTAGGACCGTCCTCTGGAAACACCATATATTTT. Translated: CASSLGPSSGNTIYF.

V is TRBV5-1 and J is TRBJ2-7; D ambiguous. V was pared by 4 bases and J by 1 base, with 15 bases between. The CDR3 covers 15 residues. Germline CDR1 and CDR2: SGHRS and YFSETQ. The chain's CDR3 is CASSTPWPGSYEQYF. Written as DNA, the CDR3 is TGCGCCAGCAGCACCCCGTGGCCCGGTTCCTACGAGCAGTACTTC.

The chain has TRBV28 and TRBJ1-6; D might be TRBD1 (5 bases). Trimming shortened V by 6 bases and J by 8 bases, and 11 bases separated the two germline ends. The CDR3 has 13 amino acids. The V gene's germline CDR1 is MDHEN and CDR2 SYDVKM. The CDR3 nucleotides are TGTGCCAGCAGAGAACAAGGGGATTCACCCCTCCACTTT. It codes for CASREQGDSPLHF. Drawing the rest from reference TRBV28 and TRBJ1-6, the complete variable domain is DVKVTQSSRYLVKRTGEKVFLECVQDMDHENMFWYRQDPGLGLRLIYFSYDVKMKEKGDIPEGYSVSREKKERFSLILESASTNQTSMYLCASREQGDSPLHFGNGTRLTVT.

DNA of the CDR3: TGCGCCAGCAGCTTGATGAGCGGGGGCACAGATACGCAGTATTTT. As protein: CASSLMSGGTDTQYF. The chain links TRBV5-1 to TRBJ2-3; 7 positions match TRBD2. Germline V gives CDR1 SGHRS, CDR2 YFSETQ. The CDR3 has 15 amino acids. The J segment lost 1 base and the V segment lost 1 base, leaving 3 bases of the junction unmatched. Full variable domain (remainder filled in from reference TRBV5-1 and TRBJ2-3): KAGVTQTPRYLIKTRGQQVTLSCSPISGHRSVSWYQQTPGQGLQFLFEYFSETQRNKGNFPGRFSGRQFSNSRSEMNVSTLELGDSALYLCASSLMSGGTDTQYFGPGTRLTVL.

The chain is built from TRBV19 and TRBJ2-7; TRBD1 matches 10 bases. The germline V gene encodes CDR1 LNHDA and CDR2 SQIVND (reference sequence). The V gene end was trimmed by 3 bases and the J gene end by 0 bases; junction bases not matched to a gene: 2. The CDR3 loop spans 15 amino acids. The CDR3 DNA reads TGTGCCAGTAGTATCCGGGACAGGGGCTCCTACGAGCAGTACTTC. Amino acids: CASSIRDRGSYEQYF.

This chain uses TRBV5-1 with TRBJ2-2; D unclear. The germline V gene has CDR1 SGHRS and CDR2 YFSETQ. V was trimmed by 6 bases and J by 0 bases, leaving 9 bases between them. CDR3 size: 14 residues. In DNA, the CDR3 is TGCGCCAGCACCTCCAGGTCGAACACCGGGGAGCTGTTTTTT. Amino acid sequence: CASTSRSNTGELFF.

The chain carries TRBV6-5 and TRBJ1-2; D is uncertain. This CDR3 is 13 amino acids long. CDR1 is MNHEY, CDR2 SVGAGI, per germline. V lost 2 bases and J 7 bases, leaving 11 bases between the germline ends. CDR3 region: CASSYASTGGYTF. CDR3 in DNA: TGTGCCAGCAGTTACGCCTCGACCGGTGGCTACACCTTC.

The chain links TRBV11-2 to TRBJ2-2; 12 bases are shared with TRBD2. Germline loops: CDR1 SGHAT, CDR2 FQNNGV. This CDR3 comprises 16 residues. V lost 5 bases, J lost 7 bases, and 8 bases stayed unmatched. The chain's CDR3 is CASSPQTSGRIGELFF. CDR3 nucleotides: TGTGCCAGCAGCCCCCAGACTAGCGGGAGAATCGGGGAGCTGTTTTTT.